The next 13 T cell receptor beta chains were all read from a single sample in a study of T cell responses to AZD1222 COVID-19 vaccine. The table came from immunoSEQ multiplex PCR; TCRdb's copy has only in-frame clones and leaves some out. The sample contains about 160,000 clones, 90% of which appear only once. Source: peripheral blood, taken on day 0 of AZD1222 vaccination. These receptors were taken from an adult in good health.

The DNA of the CDR3 is TGCGCCAGCAGCCAAGTCCCAGGCTATGGCTACACCTTC. Encoded protein: CASSQVPGYGYTF. The chain recombines TRBV4-1 with TRBJ1-2; D remains ambiguous. Between the trimmed V and J ends, which lost 1 base and 4 bases, there was a span of 7 bases. Germline lookup yields CDR1 MGHRA and CDR2 YSYEKL. The CDR3 consists of 13 residues.

About this clone itself: Other DNA sequences in the same sample also yield this CDR3. The chain has TRBV20-1 and TRBJ1-5; D gene ambiguous. CDR1 DFQATT and CDR2 SNEGSKA come from the germline V gene (reference sequence). V was trimmed by 3 bases and J by 0 bases, leaving 6 bases between them. CDR3 length: 13 amino acids. CDR3 bases: TGCAGTGCTAGTAGGGATAGCAATCAGCCCCAGCATTTT. Amino acids: CSASRDSNQPQHF.

The chain couples TRBV7-3 to TRBJ1-6; the match to TRBD1 covers 7 bases. This CDR3 has 13 residues. Germline-derived CDR1 and CDR2 are SGHTA and FQGTGA. With 4 bases clipped from V and 14 bases from J, the junction kept 8 bases outside the gene matches. The CDR3 region has the DNA TGTGCCAGCAGCTCATCCCCGGGACAGACCCTCCACTTT. Its translation is CASSSSPGQTLHF.

The chain has TRBV7-8 and TRBJ1-5, with D possibly TRBD1 on 6 matching bases. The CDR3 sequence is 15 residues long. CDR1 SGHVS and CDR2 FQNEAQ come from the germline V gene. V was pared by 0 bases and J by 4 bases, with 10 bases between. CDR3 in amino acids: CASSLAGGRNQPQHF. The CDR3 coding sequence is TGTGCCAGCAGCTTAGCAGGGGGTCGAAATCAGCCCCAGCATTTT. The whole variable domain, remainder taken from reference TRBV7-8 and TRBJ1-5, is GAGVSQSPRYKVAKRGQDVALRCDPISGHVSLFWYQQALGQGPEFLTYFQNEAQLDKSGLPSDRFFAERPEGSVSTLKIQRTQQEDSAVYLCASSLAGGRNQPQHFGDGTRLSIL.

The chain carries TRBV28 and TRBJ2-2; D possibly corresponds to TRBD2 (5 bases). CDR1 is MDHEN, CDR2 SYDVKM, per germline. CDR3 length: 14 residues. Trimming cost V 6 bases and J 4 bases, with 12 bases left between them. The CDR3 is CASSPHGVTGELFF. For the CDR3, the DNA is TGTGCCAGCAGCCCCCACGGGGTCACCGGGGAGCTGTTTTTT.

In its sample, this clone was seen once. In DNA, the CDR3 is TGTGCCAGCAGCCAAGATCTAGTTAGGACGTACGAGCAGTACTTC. As protein: CASSQDLVRTYEQYF. The chain joins TRBV3-1 (or the pseudogene TRBV3-2) to TRBJ2-7; D is ambiguous. CDR3 length: 15 residues. V lost 0 bases to trimming and J lost 4 bases, with 13 bases between them. Germline V CDR1 and CDR2: LGHDT, YNNKEL (reference sequence).

The rearrangement links TRBV2 to TRBJ2-2; TRBD1 might be the D (7 bases). Germline loops: CDR1 SNHLY, CDR2 FYNNEI. The CDR3 has 15 residues. V was trimmed by 5 bases and J by 6 bases, leaving 16 bases between them. CDR3 region: CASSKDRRGAGELFF. Here the CDR3 DNA reads TGTGCCAGCAGTAAGGACAGGAGGGGAGCCGGGGAGCTGTTTTTT.

The chain has TRBV7-9 and TRBJ1-4, with 7 positions matching TRBD1. The germline CDR1 and CDR2 sequences are SEHNR and FQNEAQ (reference sequence). V shed 3 bases, J shed 8 bases, and the junction held 6 bases outside the gene matches. The CDR3 is made up of 14 amino acids. DNA for the CDR3: TGTGCCAGCAGCTTGAGACAGGGTGGGGAAAAACTGTTTTTT. The encoded protein is CASSLRQGGEKLFF.

The chain is built from TRBV11-2 and TRBJ1-2; TRBD1 aligns across 7 bases. J lost 3 bases, V lost 5 bases, and 9 bases had no gene match. Germline lookup yields CDR1 SGHAT and CDR2 FQNNGV. This CDR3 comprises 15 residues. CDR3 region: CASSQGVGSYYGYTF. The CDR3 DNA reads as TGTGCCAGCAGCCAGGGGGTAGGATCTTACTATGGCTACACCTTC.

The chain combines TRBV19 with TRBJ1-4, with 7 bases that match TRBD1. V was clipped by 7 bases and J by 4 bases; unmatched bases: 6. The CDR3 totals 14 residues. Germline assignment: CDR1 LNHDA and CDR2 SQIVND (reference sequence). The CDR3 DNA reads TGTGCCAGTACCGCACAGGGGATTAATGAAAAACTGTTTTTT. It codes for CASTAQGINEKLFF.

The chain links TRBV5-1 to TRBJ2-3, with 9 bases lining up with TRBD2. The CDR3 covers 16 residues. The ends lost 3 bases at V and 2 bases at J; junction bases unmatched: 7. The V gene's germline CDR1 is SGHRS and CDR2 YFSETQ. This chain's CDR3 is CASSSTLAGSTDTQYF. CDR3 DNA: TGCGCCAGCAGCTCTACCCTAGCGGGGTCCACAGATACGCAGTATTTT.

The chain has TRBV2 and TRBJ1-5; D gene uncertain. The ends were cut back, 4 bases at V and 0 bases at J, with 25 bases in the middle. This CDR3 has 20 amino acids. CDR1 and CDR2 from the germline V gene are SNHLY and FYNNEI. This CDR3 reads CASSAPRRAASPVSNQPQHF. In DNA, the CDR3 is TGTGCCAGCAGTGCACCCCGAAGGGCAGCGTCCCCGGTTAGCAATCAGCCCCAGCATTTT.

J is TRBJ2-1 and V is TRBV5-1; TRBD1 or TRBD2 may be the D gene (5 bases each). The V end lost 4 bases, the J end lost 0 bases, and 17 bases lay between the germline ends. This CDR3 is 17 amino acids long. Germline V gives CDR1 SGHRS, CDR2 YFSETQ. DNA for the CDR3: TGCGCCAGCAGCGGGACCCGGGACCTTAGCTCCTACAATGAGCAGTTCTTC. As protein: CASSGTRDLSSYNEQFF.